The source of this T cell receptor (beta chain) is a study of CD39 and CD103 CD8 tumor-infiltrating T cells (dated by TCRdb to the late 2010s). About the full investigation: An HPV-positive HNSCC, an HPV-negative HNSCC, an ovarian cancer and a melanoma patient were represented in the repertoire comparisons shown. Deep sequencing of TCRbeta CDR3 was used to compare the repertoires of CD8 TIL subsets, defined by CD103 and CD39, against those of peripheral memory CD8 T cells. The research as a whole found: DP TIL clonotypes were rarely detected in blood or uninvolved lymph node, whereas DN TIL clonotypes were found to largely overlap with peripheral memory CD8 repertoires. Compared with DN and SP CD8 TILs and with blood memory CD8 T cells, DP CD8 TILs appeared more oligoclonal, with the top 30 clonotypes covering roughly 55-90%.

Sequences SNHLY (CDR1) and FYNNEI (CDR2) are obtained from the germline V gene. Counted from cysteine to phenylalanine, this CDR3 has 15 amino acids. The kept DNA is CDR3 alone, 45 bases in frame from the first base. The V end gives up 10 bases and the J end 5 bases, leaving 9 bases in the junction not matched to a gene. At the time of sample collection the patients were not on therapy, although prior treatments varied from chemotherapy, radiotherapy, surgery and immunotherapy to no treatment. Thawed cells were enriched for T lymphocytes with a negative-selection kit, adding EpCAM beads for tumor-infiltrating lymphocytes. Memory CD8 T cells were sorted as CD8+CD4-CD45RA- cells regardless of CCR7 expression. Peripheral blood mononuclear cells were isolated by Ficoll-Paque PLUS gradient and cryopreserved before analysis. On a FACSAria II, each population was sorted to approximately 99% purity, and the resulting cell pellets were frozen for TCR sequencing with no culture step.

Turning to this clone: Its antigen is still unknown. No qualities accompany the bases; no much larger clone lies one base away.

For each subset, genomic DNA was extracted from 10,000 to 100,000 sorted cells using the DNeasy Blood and Tissue Kit. The immunoSEQ service sequenced and mapped the TCRbeta V-J or V-D-J regions, with each sample reaching coverage above 8x. Under the source paper's analysis protocol: Analysis was restricted to productive rearrangements exported from the immunoSEQ Analyzer platform, and clonality was assessed using the 500 most abundant clones. To quantify how much repertoires overlapped between populations, both the Morisita-Horn similarity index and the Jaccard index were used. In six cancer patients, Morisita-Horn similarity was measured between the TCR repertoires of CD8 T-cell subsets. In its TCRdb copy, this immuneACCESS table keeps in-frame sequences only and misses some clones. Where compared with another copy, unresolved V genes explain less than half of these, and the others have no known cause. V and J calls plus clone size are reproduced from that table; the DNA served to infer D and trimming. The sample has around 4,300 clones on record, about 75% of them singletons. The ten largest clonotypes hold roughly an eighth of the sample.

Recombination linked TRBV2 to TRBJ2-3, with 13 central nucleotides matching TRBD2. The clonotype comes from a human donor with head and neck squamous cell carcinoma. Sequenced sample: CD8+ T cells sorted from blood. This sample's cell subset or site label indicates: total memory CD8 T cells (CD45RA-CCR7+/-) from blood or uninvolved lymph node. The CDR3 region has the sequence CATGTSGVQRDTQYF. The nucleotide sequence reads as follows: TGTGCCACTGGGACTAGCGGGGTCCAGAGAGATACGCAGTATTTT.